The 24 T cell receptor beta chains below were found in one sample sequenced in a study of response to subunit inactivated influenza vaccine. TCRdb processed the RT-PCR reads anew with MiXCR; each CDR3 protein has one entry. The sample consists of roughly 500,000 distinct CDR3 sequences, under 25% of them appearing once. The same data also contributed to another study, on T cells expressing NK-cell markers. This second report adds: The cDNA for TCR beta came from 5'RACE template switching with UMIs.

Here the sequenced sample was CD4+ T cells sorted from PBMCs, taken about 11 days after vaccination. These receptors all stem from a man aged 45-60 years who received an inactivated influenza vaccine.

The V call is TRBV5-8, the J call TRBJ1-5, with D perhaps matching TRBD1 (5 bases). Germline V gene sequence: CDR1 SGHTS, CDR2 YDEGEE. With 0 bases removed from V and 0 bases from J, the gap between germline ends came to 10 bases. The CDR3 is made up of 16 amino acids. The DNA for the CDR3 is TGTGCCAGCAGCTTGGGACCAGGGTATAGCAATCAGCCCCAGCATTTT. Translated, it gives CASSLGPGYSNQPQHF.

This clonotype occurred a few times. The chain joins TRBV7-8 to TRBJ1-5, with D possibly matching TRBD1 (5 bases). The CDR3 has 14 residues. CDR1 and CDR2 (germline): SGHVS, FQNEAQ. The V and J ends lost 5 bases and 3 bases respectively, with 11 bases between them. CDR3 residues: CASSPDSHNQPQHF. In DNA, the CDR3 is TGTGCCAGCAGCCCCGACAGCCACAATCAGCCCCAGCATTTT.

The chain is built from TRBV29-1 and TRBJ1-2; a possible D gene is TRBD1 (5 bases). V was shortened by 4 bases and J by 7 bases, with 16 bases between the two germline ends. This CDR3 comprises 13 residues. Germline CDR1 and CDR2: SQVTM and ANQGSEA. In nucleotides, the CDR3 is TGCAGCGTTGGGGCCCGGGGGAAAGGTGGCTACACCTTC. Residues: CSVGARGKGGYTF. Using reference TRBV29-1 and TRBJ1-2 for the parts outside the CDR3, the full variable domain is SAVISQKPSRDICQRGTSLTIQCQVDSQVTMMFWYRQQPGQSLTLIATANQGSEATYESGFVIDKFPISRPNLTFSTLTVSNMSPEDSSIYLCSVGARGKGGYTFGSGTRLTVV.

The gene calls are TRBV7-2 and TRBJ1-4, with D perhaps matching TRBD1 (5 bases). Trimming cost V 5 bases and J 5 bases, with 9 bases left between them. Germline V gives CDR1 SGHTA, CDR2 FQGNSA. The CDR3 covers 13 residues. For the CDR3, the DNA is TGTGCCAGCAGCGAGGGGAGAAATGAAAAACTGTTTTTT. It codes for CASSEGRNEKLFF.

The chain joins TRBV7-2 to TRBJ2-1; D is perhaps TRBD1 or TRBD2 (5 bases each). In germline, CDR1 is SGHTA, CDR2 FQGNSA. V was shortened by 5 bases and J by 6 bases, with 14 bases between the two germline ends. The CDR3 contains 14 residues. This CDR3 reads CASSTRQGRNEQFF. Written as DNA, the CDR3 is TGTGCCAGCAGCACTAGGCAGGGTCGCAATGAGCAGTTCTTC.

The rearrangement uses TRBV18 and TRBJ2-4; 8 positions agree with TRBD2. Germline V gene lookup returns CDR1 KGHSH and CDR2 LQKENI. This CDR3 has 14 amino acids. The junction had 4 bases not matched to a gene; V was cut back by 2 bases and J by 7 bases. CDR3 sequence reads: CASSPGGLGNIQYF. Here the CDR3 DNA reads TGTGCCAGCTCACCAGGGGGACTAGGGAACATTCAGTACTTC.

This clonotype was counted ten times or more. The gene calls are TRBV15 and TRBJ2-7; 13 positions match TRBD2. V shed 0 bases, J shed 3 bases, and the junction held 5 bases outside the gene matches. Germline CDR1 reads LNHNV; CDR2 reads YYDKDF (reference sequence). CDR3 length equals 17 residues. The CDR3 sequence is CATSRDRGTSGIYEQYF. CDR3 DNA: TGTGCCACCAGCAGAGATCGCGGGACTAGCGGGATCTACGAGCAGTACTTC.

This clonotype was found a few times. The chain joins TRBV20-1 to TRBJ1-4; 7 bases agree with TRBD1. CDR3 length: 14 amino acids. Germline V CDR1 and CDR2: DFQATT, SNEGSKA (reference sequence). With V trimmed by 5 bases and J by 5 bases, 8 bases remained unmatched. The DNA for the CDR3 is TGCAGTGCTCGCCGTGGACAGGCAAATGAAAAACTGTTTTTT. The encoded protein is CSARRGQANEKLFF.

The chain has TRBV6-5 and TRBJ2-7; D gene unclear. Trimming pared 2 bases from V and 0 bases from J, leaving 17 bases between. This CDR3 comprises 17 residues. The germline V gene has CDR1 MNHEY and CDR2 SVGAGI. The CDR3 DNA reads as TGTGCCAGCAGTTACGGACCCGGTCGCAGGATCTCCTACGAGCAGTACTTC. Amino acids: CASSYGPGRRISYEQYF.

In this sample, this clonotype turned up a few times. CDR3 bases: TGTGCCAGCAGCCTGCGCCGAGCGGGGGCTTCGTCAGAGACCCAGTACTTC. It specifies CASSLRRAGASSETQYF. The chain is built from TRBV7-2 and TRBJ2-5; 8 bases fit TRBD2. V shed 5 bases and J 4 bases; nucleotides not matched to a gene: 15. The CDR3 loop spans 17 amino acids. Germline V CDR1 and CDR2: SGHTA, FQGNSA.

This clonotype was picked up many times. The chain carries TRBV5-1 and TRBJ2-1; 7 nucleotides agree with TRBD1. The CDR3 is 16 amino acids. With 0 bases clipped from V and 1 base from J, the junction kept 4 bases outside the gene matches. Germline CDR1 and CDR2: SGHRS and YFSETQ. CDR3 in amino acids: CASSLEGGQSYNEQFF. As DNA, the CDR3 is TGCGCCAGCAGCTTGGAAGGGGGCCAATCCTACAATGAGCAGTTCTTC.

The rearrangement uses TRBV7-9 and TRBJ2-2; 15 bases are shared with TRBD2. In germline, CDR1 is SEHNR, CDR2 FQNEAQ (reference sequence). Trimming cost V 7 bases and J 6 bases; bases outside gene matches: 6. The length of the CDR3 is 16 residues. CDR3 DNA: TGTGCCAGCACCTCCGGGACTAGCGGGAGGTCCGGGGAGCTGTTTTTT. This translates into CASTSGTSGRSGELFF.

The chain has TRBV10-3 and TRBJ1-5; 10 nucleotides match TRBD1. The germline CDR1 and CDR2 sequences are ENHRY and SYGVKD. After removal of 10 bases from V and 5 bases from J, the junction contained 5 bases not matched to a gene. The CDR3 length is 13 residues. The CDR3 coding sequence is TGTGCCACCGGACAGGGGGTGGATCAGCCCCAGCATTTT. As protein: CATGQGVDQPQHF.

In this sample, this clonotype turned up a few times. The chain employs TRBV10-3 and TRBJ1-1; perhaps TRBD1 as D (5 bases). Germline loops: CDR1 ENHRY, CDR2 SYGVKD. The V end was cut by 10 bases, the J end by 5 bases, with 14 bases between. This CDR3 comprises 12 residues. Here the CDR3 reads CASRVSGTEAFF. The CDR3 DNA follows: TGTGCCAGCAGGGTTTCAGGAACTGAAGCTTTCTTT.

The V gene is TRBV5-1, the J gene TRBJ2-3, with 8 bases fitting TRBD1. The CDR3 length is 17 residues. V lost 3 bases, J lost 0 bases, and 9 bases stayed unmatched. CDR1 is SGHRS and CDR2 is YFSETQ in the germline V gene. CDR3 coding DNA: TGCGCCAGCAGCTCGGGAACAGGGGGTTTAAGCACAGATACGCAGTATTTT. Translated: CASSSGTGGLSTDTQYF.

This clonotype was recorded a few times. The V call is TRBV7-9, the J call TRBJ2-5; D is unresolved. This CDR3 has 14 residues. Trimming left V 0 bases short and J 4 bases short, with 9 bases between. Germline values: CDR1 SEHNR, CDR2 FQNEAQ (reference sequence). DNA of the CDR3: TGTGCCAGCAGCTTAGCTAGGAAAACAGAGACCCAGTACTTC. This translates into CASSLARKTETQYF.

This clonotype was seen a handful of times. The chain employs TRBV12-3 or TRBV12-4 and TRBJ2-5; 8 positions agree with TRBD1. V dropped 5 bases and J dropped 4; count of bases not matched to a gene: 3. This CDR3 spans 13 amino acids. This CDR3 is CASSIRGRETQYF. The CDR3 nucleotides read TGTGCCAGCAGTATCAGGGGGCGAGAGACCCAGTACTTC.

This clonotype appeared a few times. This sequence joins TRBV6-2 or TRBV6-3 and TRBJ2-6; D is possibly TRBD1 (6 bases). The length of the CDR3 is 14 residues. Trimming stripped 7 bases from V and 2 bases from J, with 9 bases between. CDR1 is MNHEY and CDR2 is SVGEGT in the germline V gene. CDR3 in DNA: TGTGCCAGCAACGCAGGGGCTGGGGCCAACGTCCTGACTTTC. Translating gives CASNAGAGANVLTF.

The chain employs TRBV20-1 and TRBJ2-3; 8 bases agree with TRBD2. The CDR3 loop spans 14 amino acids. CDR1 and CDR2 from the germline V gene are DFQATT and SNEGSKA (reference sequence). The junction had 4 bases not matched to a gene; V was cut back by 4 bases and J by 1 base. The CDR3 sequence is CSANGRGGTDTQYF. The CDR3 DNA follows: TGCAGTGCTAACGGGCGGGGGGGCACAGATACGCAGTATTTT.

J is TRBJ1-2 and V is TRBV4-1; 7 nucleotides match TRBD1. V was clipped by 1 base and J by 2 bases; unmatched bases: 10. This CDR3 spans 17 amino acids. Per germline, CDR1 MGHRA and CDR2 YSYEKL. This CDR3 reads CASSQAVPGQKNYGYTF. In nucleotides, the CDR3 is TGCGCCAGCAGCCAAGCAGTCCCGGGACAGAAGAACTATGGCTACACCTTC.

This clonotype was counted between two and nine times. The chain employs TRBV25-1 and TRBJ2-1; tentative D call: TRBD1 (5 bases). V lost 4 bases and J 5 bases, leaving 12 bases between the germline ends. Germline loops: CDR1 MGHDK, CDR2 SYGVNS. The CDR3 totals 14 residues. As DNA, the CDR3 is TGTGCCAGCAGTGGTCCCAGGGCGAACAATGAGCAGTTCTTC. This codes for CASSGPRANNEQFF. Drawing the rest from reference TRBV25-1 and TRBJ2-1, the complete variable domain is EADIYQTPRYLVIGTGKKITLECSQTMGHDKMYWYQQDPGMELHLIHYSYGVNSTEKGDLSSESTVSRIRTEHFPLTLESARPSHTSQYLCASSGPRANNEQFFGPGTRLTVL.

The J gene is TRBJ2-7, the V gene TRBV6-1, with 14 positions matching TRBD2. This CDR3 contains 16 residues. V was clipped by 6 bases and J by 5 bases; unmatched bases: 9. Germline V gene lookup returns CDR1 MNHNS and CDR2 SASEGT. The CDR3 sequence is CASRPGLAGVWNEQYF. CDR3 bases: TGTGCCAGCAGGCCGGGACTAGCGGGAGTCTGGAACGAGCAGTACTTC.

This clonotype was recorded many times. J is TRBJ2-6 and V is TRBV11-1, with TRBD1 identical over 12 bases. This CDR3 has 18 residues. The V gene end was trimmed by 0 bases and the J gene end by 8 bases; junction bases not matched to a gene: 8. Germline assignment: CDR1 SGHAT and CDR2 FQDESV (reference sequence). CDR3 region: CASSLARDRGRPPNVLTF. The CDR3, as DNA: TGTGCCAGCAGCTTAGCCAGGGACAGGGGGCGCCCGCCCAACGTCCTGACTTTC. The full variable domain, completed using reference TRBV11-1 and TRBJ2-6, is EAEVAQSPRYKITEKSQAVAFWCDPISGHATLYWYRQILGQGPELLVQFQDESVVDDSQLPKDRFSAERLKGVDSTLKIQPAELGDSAMYLCASSLARDRGRPPNVLTFGAGSRLTVL.

The chain joins TRBV6-2 or TRBV6-3 to TRBJ1-5; D possibly corresponds to TRBD1 (5 bases). CDR3 length: 16 residues. Germline values: CDR1 MNHEY, CDR2 SVGEGT. V was clipped by 2 bases and J by 0 bases, with 11 bases between them. CDR3 loop: CASSYVRATSNQPQHF. The CDR3 nucleotides are TGTGCCAGCAGTTACGTCAGGGCGACTAGCAATCAGCCCCAGCATTTT.